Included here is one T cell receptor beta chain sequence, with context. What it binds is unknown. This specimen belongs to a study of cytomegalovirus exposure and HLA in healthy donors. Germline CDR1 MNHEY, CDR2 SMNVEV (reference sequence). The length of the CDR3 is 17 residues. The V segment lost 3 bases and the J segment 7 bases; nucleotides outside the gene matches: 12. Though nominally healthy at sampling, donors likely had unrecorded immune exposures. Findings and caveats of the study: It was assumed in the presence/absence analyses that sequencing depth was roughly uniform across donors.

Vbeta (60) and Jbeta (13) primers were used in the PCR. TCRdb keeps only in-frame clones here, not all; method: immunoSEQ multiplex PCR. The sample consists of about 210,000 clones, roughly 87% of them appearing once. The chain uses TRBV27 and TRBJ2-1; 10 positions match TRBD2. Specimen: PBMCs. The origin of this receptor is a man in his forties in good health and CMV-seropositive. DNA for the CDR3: TGTGCCAGCAGTTTCTCTGGGGCTAGCGGGAGTGAGAATGAGCAGTTCTTC. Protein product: CASSFSGASGSENEQFF.